These 32 T cell receptor beta chains were sequenced from one sample in a study of blood T cells in healthy people across ages. A second roughly 6 to 12 cycle PCR used barcoded and J-beta primers. Via MiXCR, TCRdb re-called the 5' RACE reads, giving one row per CDR3 protein. The sample records over 1.5 million distinct CDR3 sequences, just under 50% being singletons. The specimen was blood. The receptors were gathered from a woman in her 40s in good health.

The chain carries TRBV7-2 and TRBJ2-5; D gene uncertain. Trimming removed 1 base from V and 1 base from J, with 13 bases in between. Germline V CDR1 and CDR2: SGHTA, FQGNSA. The CDR3 spans 16 residues. The CDR3: CASSLDSGTIQETQYF. The CDR3 coding sequence is TGTGCCAGCAGCTTAGATTCGGGTACGATCCAAGAGACCCAGTACTTC.

There are a few counts of this clonotype. V is TRBV28 and J is TRBJ2-3; D may be TRBD1 or TRBD2 (5 bases each). Germline CDR1 reads MDHEN; CDR2 reads SYDVKM. The CDR3 sequence is 12 residues long. Trimming stripped 7 bases from V and 5 bases from J, with 10 bases between. Here the CDR3 DNA reads TGTGCCAGCACGGTGGGGGTAGATACGCAGTATTTT. The encoded protein is CASTVGVDTQYF. The complete variable domain, with remaining parts taken from reference TRBV28 and TRBJ2-3, reads DVKVTQSSRYLVKRTGEKVFLECVQDMDHENMFWYRQDPGLGLRLIYFSYDVKMKEKGDIPEGYSVSREKKERFSLILESASTNQTSMYLCASTVGVDTQYFGPGTRLTVL.

The J gene is TRBJ2-7, the V gene TRBV7-2, with D hard to call. V dropped 3 bases and J dropped 0 bases, with 12 bases sitting between them. This CDR3 spans 15 amino acids. Germline V CDR1 and CDR2: SGHTA, FQGNSA. CDR3 DNA sequence: TGTGCCAGCAGCTTCCCCCAGGCAAGCTCCTACGAGCAGTACTTC. Translated, it gives CASSFPQASSYEQYF.

This chain uses TRBV5-1 with TRBJ2-1, with TRBD2 matching 8 bases. The V and J ends lost 6 bases and 2 bases, in that order; junction bases with no gene match: 7. Germline values: CDR1 SGHRS, CDR2 YFSETQ. CDR3 length: 15 residues. The chain's CDR3 is CASIGAGAAYNEQFF. DNA for the CDR3: TGCGCCAGCATAGGAGCGGGGGCCGCCTACAATGAGCAGTTCTTC.

The chain couples TRBV20-1 to TRBJ1-1; a weak D match, TRBD1 (5 bases). V was pared by 6 bases and J by 4 bases, with 9 bases between. CDR1 is DFQATT, CDR2 SNEGSKA, per germline (reference sequence). This CDR3 comprises 11 residues. The DNA of the CDR3 is TGCAGTGCGCCGGGGCCCACTGAAGCTTTCTTT. Amino acids: CSAPGPTEAFF.

This rearrangement joins TRBV28 to TRBJ1-2; TRBD1 is a possible D gene (6 bases). Trimming removed 6 bases from V and 2 bases from J, with 19 bases in between. Per the germline V gene, CDR1 is MDHEN and CDR2 is SYDVKM. The CDR3 has 16 amino acids. In nucleotides, the CDR3 is TGTGCCAGCAGCAACCCTACAGGGAGGGGGAACTATGGCTACACCTTC. Its protein is CASSNPTGRGNYGYTF.

The rearrangement joins TRBV7-2 to TRBJ2-3, with 11 bases identical to TRBD2. The CDR3 covers 18 residues. The V gene's germline CDR1 is SGHTA and CDR2 FQGNSA. V shed 1 base, J shed 4 bases, and the junction held 10 bases outside the gene matches. The CDR3 nucleotides are TGTGCCAGCAGCTTAGACGTGGTAGCGGGGGGGCCAGCAGATACGCAGTATTTT. Protein sequence: CASSLDVVAGGPADTQYF.

This sequence joins TRBV11-3 and TRBJ1-1; TRBD1 aligns across 9 bases. J gave up 6 bases and V 5 bases, and 4 bases lay outside the gene matches. CDR3 length: 13 amino acids. The V gene's germline CDR1 is SGHNT and CDR2 YENEEA. The CDR3 region has the DNA TGTGCCAGCAGCGCTCGACAGGGGGCTGAAGCTTTCTTT. This sequence encodes CASSARQGAEAFF. Combining the CDR3 with reference TRBV11-3 and TRBJ1-1 gives the whole variable domain EAGVVQSPRYKIIEKKQPVAFWCNPISGHNTLYWYLQNLGQGPELLIRYENEEAVDDSQLPKDRFSAERLKGVDSTLKIQPAELGDSAVYLCASSARQGAEAFFGQGTRLTVV.

The chain combines TRBV9 with TRBJ2-1; 10 nucleotides agree with TRBD2. CDR1 is SGDLS, CDR2 YYNGEE, per germline. J gave up 15 bases and V 0 bases, and 6 bases lay outside the gene matches. This CDR3 region has 13 residues. The CDR3 region is CASSVGLAGNPFF. In DNA, the CDR3 is TGTGCCAGCAGCGTAGGACTAGCGGGCAACCCGTTCTTC.

The V and J genes are TRBV12-5 and TRBJ2-6; D possibly corresponds to TRBD2 (5 bases). The CDR3 spans 13 residues. Germline V gene lookup returns CDR1 LGHNT and CDR2 FRNRAP. Trimming removed 7 bases from V and 2 bases from J, with 6 bases in between. CDR3 amino acids: CASAAAGANVLTF. The CDR3, as DNA: TGTGCTAGTGCAGCGGCTGGGGCCAACGTCCTGACTTTC.

The table lists this clonotype with many counts. The gene calls are TRBV11-2 and TRBJ2-3, with a possible D match to TRBD2 (6 bases). Per germline, CDR1 SGHAT and CDR2 FQNNGV. Trimming removed 0 bases at V and 14 bases at J, with 24 bases between. CDR3 length equals 16 residues. CDR3 region: CASSLEGGSPSGYGYF. The CDR3 bases are TGTGCCAGCAGCTTAGAGGGAGGCTCACCCAGCGGATATGGGTATTTT.

The chain links TRBV5-1 to TRBJ1-1, with a tentative D call TRBD1 (5 bases). Germline CDR1 SGHRS, CDR2 YFSETQ. V was pared by 4 bases and J by 1 base, with 11 bases between. The CDR3 is 14 amino acids. The CDR3 DNA reads as TGCGCCAGCAGCCTCCCGACAGCGAACACTGAAGCTTTCTTT. Its translation: CASSLPTANTEAFF.

This clonotype was recorded a few times. As DNA, the CDR3 is TGCAGTGCTAGCAGACACGGTTTTAGCAATCAGCCCCAGCATTTT. Protein sequence: CSASRHGFSNQPQHF. The chain carries TRBV20-1 and TRBJ1-5; D ambiguous. The V and J ends lost 3 bases and 0 bases respectively, with 12 bases between them. The germline V gene encodes CDR1 DFQATT and CDR2 SNEGSKA (reference sequence). The CDR3 extends over 15 amino acids.

The gene calls are TRBV6-6 and TRBJ2-5, with a weak D call TRBD2 (5 bases). The germline V gene has CDR1 MNHNY and CDR2 SVGAGI (reference sequence). The CDR3 runs to 13 residues. The V end was cut by 7 bases, the J end by 6 bases, with 15 bases between. In nucleotides, the CDR3 is TGTGCCAGCAAAGGAGGCTGGGCGAAGACCCAGTACTTC. Translated, it gives CASKGGWAKTQYF.

The chain recombines TRBV6-6 with TRBJ2-1; D not certain. V was cut by 7 bases and J by 3 bases, with 10 bases left in between. Germline assignment: CDR1 MNHNY and CDR2 SVGAGI (reference sequence). The CDR3 contains 13 residues. For the CDR3, the DNA is TGTGCCAGCAAGCGACAAGACTACAATGAGCAGTTCTTC. It codes for CASKRQDYNEQFF.

The V gene is TRBV6-5, the J gene TRBJ1-5; D might be TRBD1 (5 bases). Germline lookup yields CDR1 MNHEY and CDR2 SVGAGI. The ends were cut back, 6 bases at V and 6 bases at J, with 12 bases in the middle. The CDR3 sequence is 13 residues long. The CDR3 sequence is CASRTVGSQPQHF. In nucleotides, the CDR3 is TGTGCCAGCAGGACAGTGGGTTCTCAGCCCCAGCATTTT.

This clonotype has just a few counts. This sequence joins TRBV5-1 and TRBJ2-5; D gene uncertain. V lost 7 bases and J 1 base, leaving 8 bases between the germline ends. CDR1 is SGHRS, CDR2 YFSETQ, per germline. The CDR3 has 12 amino acids. CDR3 in amino acids: CASQEFQETQYF. Written as DNA, the CDR3 is TGCGCCAGCCAGGAGTTCCAAGAGACCCAGTACTTC.

The gene calls are TRBV27 and TRBJ2-6; the D gene could be TRBD1 or TRBD2 (6 bases each). The CDR3 runs 21 residues. Between the trimmed V and J ends, which lost 1 base and 2 bases, there was a span of 24 bases. Germline assignment: CDR1 MNHEY and CDR2 SMNVEV (reference sequence). CDR3 in DNA: TGTGCCAGCAGTTTATTCGGGTGGTGGGGGGCGCAGAACGCTGGGGCCAACGTCCTGACTTTC. It yields the protein CASSLFGWWGAQNAGANVLTF.

This clonotype was found a few times. The V gene is TRBV20-1, the J gene TRBJ2-1; either TRBD1 or TRBD2 may supply D (7 bases each). Germline V gives CDR1 DFQATT, CDR2 SNEGSKA (reference sequence). CDR3 length equals 18 residues. The V end was cut by 0 bases, the J end by 7 bases, with 25 bases between. The CDR3 here is CSARDWVPGGGTGNEQFF. CDR3 DNA sequence: TGCAGTGCTAGAGATTGGGTCCCAGGGGGGGGAACAGGGAATGAGCAGTTCTTC.

The chain joins TRBV15 to TRBJ2-7, with D possibly matching TRBD1 (5 bases). This CDR3 spans 13 amino acids. Per the germline V gene, CDR1 is LNHNV and CDR2 is YYDKDF (reference sequence). Trimming removed 4 bases at V and 1 base at J, with 8 bases between. The CDR3 DNA follows: TGTGCCACCAGCATTGCAGGGTCCTACGAGCAGTACTTC. This gives the protein CATSIAGSYEQYF.

The sample holds a few counts of this clonotype. The rearrangement joins TRBV29-1 to TRBJ2-7; TRBD1 matches at 7 bases. V shed 5 bases, J shed 1 base, and the junction held 8 bases outside the gene matches. CDR1 and CDR2 (germline): SQVTM, ANQGSEA. The CDR3 extends over 14 amino acids. The CDR3, as DNA: TGCAGCGTTACCCGGGACAGTCAATCCTACGAGCAGTACTTC. Translating it yields CSVTRDSQSYEQYF.

Only one count was recorded for this clonotype. This chain connects TRBV7-6 to TRBJ1-6; possible D gene TRBD1, 6 bases. This CDR3 has 13 amino acids. Germline V gene lookup returns CDR1 SGHVS and CDR2 FNYEAQ. V was shortened by 5 bases and J by 10 bases, with 12 bases between the two germline ends. CDR3 nucleotide sequence: TGTGCCAGCAGCGCAGGGGCCTCGTCACCCCTCCACTTT. Its translation is CASSAGASSPLHF.

This chain uses TRBV12-3 or TRBV12-4 with TRBJ2-4; 8 nucleotides match TRBD1. This CDR3 contains 15 residues. Unmatched junction bases numbered 5, after V lost 6 bases and J lost 1 base. CDR3 amino acids: CASRDRAGAKNIQYF. The CDR3, as DNA: TGTGCCAGCAGGGACAGGGCAGGGGCCAAAAACATTCAGTACTTC.

The sample holds a few counts of this clonotype. This sequence joins TRBV27 and TRBJ2-3, with 8 bases lining up with TRBD2. Germline CDR1 MNHEY, CDR2 SMNVEV (reference sequence). V trimming: 3 bases; J trimming: 5 bases; junction bases outside the gene matches: 7. This CDR3 spans 15 amino acids. The chain's CDR3 is CASSLTRGVEDTQYF. CDR3 DNA: TGTGCCAGCAGTTTGACGCGGGGGGTGGAAGATACGCAGTATTTT.

The chain carries TRBV6-2 or TRBV6-3 and TRBJ2-7, with D uncertain. The CDR3 has 14 amino acids. Germline assignment: CDR1 MNHEY and CDR2 SVGEGT. Trimming removed 2 bases at V and 6 bases at J, with 14 bases between. This CDR3 reads CASSYNGVEAEQYF. The DNA for the CDR3 is TGTGCCAGCAGTTACAACGGAGTCGAGGCCGAGCAGTACTTC.

The V gene is TRBV20-1, the J gene TRBJ2-1, with a possible D match to TRBD2 (5 bases). Looked up from germline, CDR1 is DFQATT and CDR2 is SNEGSKA (reference sequence). Trimming took 7 bases from V and 9 from J, leaving 13 bases between them. This CDR3 spans 11 amino acids. As DNA, the CDR3 is TGCAGTGTACCTTTAGCGAGTGAGCAGTTCTTC. Protein sequence: CSVPLASEQFF.

J is TRBJ2-1 and V is TRBV5-1; a possible D gene is TRBD1 (7 bases). V was clipped by 1 base and J by 9 bases, with 23 bases between them. The CDR3 is 17 residues long. Germline V gene data show CDR1 as SGHRS and CDR2 as YFSETQ. CDR3 coding DNA: TGCGCCAGCAGCTTGTGGTTCGTTCAGGGGGGTTTTGGTGAGCAGTTCTTC. This gives the protein CASSLWFVQGGFGEQFF.

This clonotype was observed a handful of times. The CDR3 spells CASSARGAPGEKLFF. As DNA, the CDR3 is TGTGCCAGCAGTGCTAGAGGAGCCCCTGGGGAAAAACTGTTTTTT. The chain joins TRBV6-5 to TRBJ1-4, with D unresolved. Deletions cut 5 bases from V and 8 bases from J, with 18 bases between. Germline V gene data show CDR1 as MNHEY and CDR2 as SVGAGI. This CDR3 spans 15 amino acids.

This clonotype was recorded only once. This chain links TRBV7-2 with TRBJ2-5, with D tentatively TRBD2 (7 bases). The J call may be in error: the DNA end matches TRBJ2-1 better. The CDR3 loop spans 14 amino acids. Germline CDR1 and CDR2: SGHTA and FQGNSA. The CDR3, as DNA: TGTGCCAGCAGCTGGGCGGGGGCTCAAGAGACCCAGTTCTTC. Translation gives CASSWAGAQETQFF.

This clonotype has more than one count but fewer than ten. V usage is TRBV5-1 and J usage is TRBJ2-3, with 12 bases that match TRBD2. This CDR3 is built from 15 residues. With V trimmed by 4 bases and J by 8 bases, 8 bases remained unmatched. CDR1 is SGHRS, CDR2 YFSETQ, per germline. The CDR3 sequence: CASSVETSGGSTQYF. CDR3 nucleotides: TGCGCCAGCAGCGTCGAGACTAGCGGGGGCAGTACGCAGTATTTT.

The chain combines TRBV5-1 with TRBJ2-4; the D is unclear. CDR1 and CDR2 from the germline V gene are SGHRS and YFSETQ. V lost 0 bases and J lost 8, with 15 bases in between. The CDR3 has 15 residues. CDR3 loop: CASSLETRPVDIQYF. In nucleotides, the CDR3 is TGCGCCAGCAGCTTGGAAACCCGCCCAGTAGACATTCAGTACTTC. Full variable domain (rest looked up from reference TRBV5-1 and TRBJ2-4): KAGVTQTPRYLIKTRGQQVTLSCSPISGHRSVSWYQQTPGQGLQFLFEYFSETQRNKGNFPGRFSGRQFSNSRSEMNVSTLELGDSALYLCASSLETRPVDIQYFGAGTRLSVL.

This clonotype appeared many times. The chain carries TRBV3-1 and TRBJ2-7, with 9 bases that match TRBD1. The V gene end was trimmed by 4 bases and the J gene end by 5 bases; junction bases not matched to a gene: 12. This CDR3 is 16 amino acids long. Per germline, CDR1 LGHDT and CDR2 YNNKEL (reference sequence). The CDR3, as DNA: TGTGCCAGCAGCCGCCAGGGACAGGGAAGTTCACACGAGCAGTACTTC. Protein product: CASSRQGQGSSHEQYF.